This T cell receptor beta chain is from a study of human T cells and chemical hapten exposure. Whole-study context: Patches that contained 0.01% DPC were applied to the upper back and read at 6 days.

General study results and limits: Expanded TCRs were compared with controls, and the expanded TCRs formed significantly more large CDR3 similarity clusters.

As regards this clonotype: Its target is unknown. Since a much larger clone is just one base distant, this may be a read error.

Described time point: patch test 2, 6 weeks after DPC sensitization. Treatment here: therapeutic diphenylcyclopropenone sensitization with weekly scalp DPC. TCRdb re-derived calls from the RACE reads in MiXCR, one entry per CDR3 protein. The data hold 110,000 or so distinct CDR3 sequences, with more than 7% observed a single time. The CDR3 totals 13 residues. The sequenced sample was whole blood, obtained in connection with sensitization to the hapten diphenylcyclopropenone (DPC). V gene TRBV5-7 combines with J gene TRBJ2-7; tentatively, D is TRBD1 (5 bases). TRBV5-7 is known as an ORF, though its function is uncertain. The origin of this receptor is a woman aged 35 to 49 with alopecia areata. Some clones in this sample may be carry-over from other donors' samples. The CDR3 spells CACSPQETYEQYF. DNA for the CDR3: TGTGCCTGCAGCCCACAGGAAACCTACGAGCAGTACTTC.